What follows are 8 T cell receptor beta chains derived from one specimen sequenced in a study of shared clonotypes between healthy human individuals. Sequencing used immunoSEQ multiplex PCR; TCRdb keeps in-frame clones, though not all of them. The sample consists of a few hundred thousand clones, approximately 71% of them appearing once. Material: PBMCs. These receptors were taken from a woman aged 40 to 50 in good health. Some clones in this sample may be carry-over from other donors' samples.

CDR3 nucleotide sequence: TGTGCCAGCCTACAGGGCGGGTCCAAAAACATTCAGTACTTC. It is translated as CASLQGGSKNIQYF. The V call is TRBV28, the J call TRBJ2-4, with D perhaps matching TRBD1 (6 bases). Trimming removed 8 bases from V and 2 bases from J, with 13 bases in between. The CDR3 is made up of 14 amino acids. Germline V gene data show CDR1 as MDHEN and CDR2 as SYDVKM.

V and J are TRBV7-2 and TRBJ2-2, with 8 bases matching TRBD2. Trimming cost V 5 bases and J 6 bases; bases outside gene matches: 5. Germline CDR1 reads SGHTA; CDR2 reads FQGNSA. This CDR3 contains 14 residues. In DNA form, the CDR3 reads TGTGCCAGCAGCCTGACTAGCGTGGCCGGGGAGCTGTTTTTT. Its translation is CASSLTSVAGELFF.

This chain connects TRBV4-2 to TRBJ2-2; D might be TRBD2 (6 bases). Trimming cost V 4 bases and J 0 bases, with 15 bases left between them. The CDR3 totals 17 residues. CDR1 is LGHNA, CDR2 YNFKEQ, per germline. In nucleotides, the CDR3 is TGTGCCAGCAGCCGTTACGGGACTCTCGCGAACACCGGGGAGCTGTTTTTT. This codes for CASSRYGTLANTGELFF.

As for this clone: The sample has other DNA sequences that encode this CDR3 too. The chain has TRBV28 and TRBJ1-1, with TRBD1 matching over 12 bases. V was pared by 5 bases and J by 3 bases, with 7 bases of the junction left unmatched. The CDR3 is 16 amino acids. Germline V gene data show CDR1 as MDHEN and CDR2 as SYDVKM. Here the CDR3 DNA reads TGTGCCAGCAGTCTGCCGGGACAGGGGGCGGACACTGAAGCTTTCTTT. Protein product: CASSLPGQGADTEAFF.

The chain carries TRBV19 and TRBJ2-7, with a possible D match to TRBD1 (5 bases). Germline V gene lookup returns CDR1 LNHDA and CDR2 SQIVND (reference sequence). The V gene lost 0 bases and the J gene lost 2 bases, with 11 bases spanning the gap. CDR3 length: 15 residues. The CDR3 DNA follows: TGTGCCAGTAGTATAGATGGGGCAGGAGCCTACGAGCAGTACTTC. Translating it yields CASSIDGAGAYEQYF.

This sequence joins TRBV4-2 and TRBJ1-4; TRBD1 aligns across 10 bases. V gave up 1 base and J gave up 7 bases; unmatched junction bases: 6. From germline, CDR1 is LGHNA and CDR2 YNFKEQ. The CDR3 consists of 16 residues. The CDR3 region is CASSQAVGTGVEKLFF. The CDR3 DNA reads as TGTGCCAGCAGCCAAGCGGTGGGGACAGGGGTTGAAAAACTGTTTTTT.

Details on this clone: Given a much more abundant clone one base away, this may be a read error. V gene TRBV5-1 combines with J gene TRBJ2-7, with TRBD1 matching 9 bases. The CDR3 loop spans 14 amino acids. Germline V gene lookup returns CDR1 SGHRS and CDR2 YFSETQ. V was pared by 4 bases and J by 6 bases, with 8 bases of the junction left unmatched. The CDR3 sequence is CASSLGQGTGEQYF. The CDR3 nucleotides read TGCGCCAGCAGCCTGGGACAGGGTACCGGCGAGCAGTACTTC.

The chain has TRBV19 and TRBJ2-7; tentative D call: TRBD2 (6 bases). The V gene's germline CDR1 is LNHDA and CDR2 SQIVND (reference sequence). This CDR3 region has 15 residues. Trimming cost V 5 bases and J 3 bases, with 17 bases left between them. CDR3 loop: CASSRTGAGFYEQYF. In nucleotides, the CDR3 is TGTGCCAGTAGTCGTACAGGCGCGGGGTTCTACGAGCAGTACTTC.